Below, 21 T cell receptor beta chains from the same sample are listed, as sequenced in a study of T cell responses to AZD1222 COVID-19 vaccine. Generated by immunoSEQ multiplex PCR, the TCRdb table keeps only in-frame clones and is missing some. The sample lists more than 95,000 clones; around 92% were seen once. The sequencing here drew on peripheral blood, taken on day 0 of AZD1222 vaccination. These receptors originate from an adult in good health.

The chain carries TRBV29-1 and TRBJ1-5, with no clear D. The CDR3 sequence is 13 residues long. Germline CDR1 and CDR2: SQVTM and ANQGSEA. V shed 4 bases and J shed 7 bases, with 14 bases lying between them. Here the CDR3 reads CSVGRDRSQPQHF. The CDR3 nucleotides are TGCAGCGTTGGACGGGATCGGTCCCAGCCCCAGCATTTT.

The genes are TRBV30 and TRBJ1-5; D is uncertain. Trimming took 0 bases from V and 5 from J, leaving 8 bases between them. The CDR3 extends over 13 amino acids. CDR1 GTSNPN and CDR2 SVGIG come from the germline V gene (reference sequence). The CDR3 spells CAWSVEGYQPQHF. CDR3 coding DNA: TGTGCCTGGAGTGTTGAAGGTTATCAGCCCCAGCATTTT.

This clone appeared a single time. The CDR3 coding sequence is TGCGCCAGCAGCCAACCCAAAAGCCTAGGGGGGGTAGGACGGGCCAACGTCCTGACTTTC. Protein product: CASSQPKSLGGVGRANVLTF. V usage is TRBV4-1 and J usage is TRBJ2-6; a possible D gene is TRBD2 (7 bases). This CDR3 has 20 amino acids. The germline V gene has CDR1 MGHRA and CDR2 YSYEKL. V lost 2 bases to trimming and J lost 5 bases, with 25 bases between them.

This sequence joins TRBV7-9 and TRBJ2-1; 7 nucleotides align to TRBD2. CDR3 length: 16 amino acids. The V and J ends lost 3 bases and 4 bases, in that order; junction bases with no gene match: 9. Germline V gene sequence: CDR1 SEHNR, CDR2 FQNEAQ (reference sequence). The CDR3, as DNA: TGTGCCAGCAGCTTTTTAGGGCGGGAGTATTACAATGAGCAGTTCTTC. Translation gives CASSFLGREYYNEQFF.

V is TRBV10-1 and J is TRBJ1-5; D might be TRBD1 (6 bases). Trimming removed 6 bases at V and 1 base at J, with 13 bases between. Looked up from germline, CDR1 is WNHNN and CDR2 is SYGVQD (reference sequence). This CDR3 has 15 residues. The CDR3 DNA reads TGCGCCAGCAGGACCTACAGGGCGAGCAATCAGCCCCAGCATTTT. Amino acids: CASRTYRASNQPQHF.

The CDR3 sequence is CASSQGYGLEYYEQYF. For the CDR3, the DNA is TGTGCCAGCAGCCAAGGGTATGGGCTAGAGTACTACGAGCAGTACTTC. J is TRBJ2-7 and V is TRBV4-2; D gene uncertain. V was pared by 1 base and J by 3 bases, with 16 bases between. The germline V gene encodes CDR1 LGHNA and CDR2 YNFKEQ. The CDR3 extends over 16 amino acids.

This chain links TRBV4-2 with TRBJ1-1; D is uncertain. The germline CDR1 and CDR2 sequences are LGHNA and YNFKEQ. The germline V and J ends were trimmed by 1 base and 7 bases, with 4 bases remaining between them. CDR3 length: 11 amino acids. In DNA form, the CDR3 reads TGTGCCAGCAGCCAAGGCTTTGAAGCTTTCTTT. Encoded protein: CASSQGFEAFF.

The V call is TRBV9, the J call TRBJ2-3; D is uncertain. The CDR3 has 14 amino acids. Germline lookup yields CDR1 SGDLS and CDR2 YYNGEE. Trimming cost V 3 bases and J 2 bases, with 10 bases left between them. In DNA form, the CDR3 reads TGTGCCAGCAGCGGCCAGGCGGCCACAGATACGCAGTATTTT. Its protein product is CASSGQAATDTQYF.

This chain joins TRBV5-1 and TRBJ1-6; D is unresolved. Germline V gene sequence: CDR1 SGHRS, CDR2 YFSETQ. V lost 4 bases and J 8 bases, leaving 7 bases between the germline ends. This CDR3 is built from 12 residues. CDR3 amino acids: CASSTEDSPLHF. The CDR3 DNA follows: TGCGCCAGCAGCACAGAGGATTCACCCCTCCACTTT.

This clone was seen a handful of times. The V and J genes are TRBV10-3 and TRBJ2-5, with a possible D match to TRBD1 (5 bases). The length of the CDR3 is 13 residues. Germline CDR1 reads ENHRY; CDR2 reads SYGVKD. The V gene lost 6 bases and the J gene lost 2 bases, with 10 bases spanning the gap. The CDR3 loop reads CAIRTEIQETQYF. CDR3 DNA: TGTGCCATCAGGACAGAAATTCAAGAGACCCAGTACTTC.

The gene calls are TRBV11-2 and TRBJ2-7; D unresolved. The CDR3 spans 11 residues. V was cut by 6 bases and J by 11 bases, with 14 bases left in between. Germline lookup yields CDR1 SGHAT and CDR2 FQNNGV. The CDR3 DNA reads TGTGCCAGCAGTTCCGGACCCTGGGAGTACTTC. Residues: CASSSGPWEYF.

The chain couples TRBV28 to TRBJ1-1; D might be TRBD1 (6 bases). The germline V gene encodes CDR1 MDHEN and CDR2 SYDVKM. With 7 bases removed from V and 9 bases from J, the gap between germline ends came to 15 bases. The CDR3 contains 12 residues. The CDR3 spells CASTLSWGQAFF. The CDR3 bases are TGTGCCAGCACCCTGAGTTGGGGGCAAGCTTTCTTT.

The genes are TRBV21-1 and TRBJ2-7; TRBD2, the table's D call, was not compared with the DNA. TRBV21-1 is a documented pseudogene. The CDR3 loop spans 16 amino acids. The CDR3 coding sequence is TGTGCCAGCAGCAAAGTTAAAGTCCCGAGCTCCTACGAGCAGTACTTC. Protein product: CASSKVKVPSSYEQYF.

This chain links TRBV20-1 with TRBJ2-7; perhaps TRBD1 as D (6 bases). Trimming took 6 bases from V and 1 from J, leaving 7 bases between them. The CDR3 extends over 11 amino acids. The germline CDR1 and CDR2 sequences are DFQATT and SNEGSKA (reference sequence). CDR3 nucleotides: TGCAGTGCCGGACAGTCCTACGAGCAGTACTTC. It specifies CSAGQSYEQYF.

The gene calls are TRBV28 and TRBJ1-3; D is unclear. V lost 2 bases to trimming and J lost 4 bases, with 12 bases between them. The CDR3 totals 15 residues. Per germline, CDR1 MDHEN and CDR2 SYDVKM. The DNA for the CDR3 is TGTGCCAGCAGTTTAAGAACAGCGTCCGGAAACACCATATATTTT. As protein: CASSLRTASGNTIYF.

The J gene is TRBJ1-6, the V gene TRBV7-9; a possible D gene is TRBD1 (5 bases). Germline V gene sequence: CDR1 SEHNR, CDR2 FQNEAQ (reference sequence). Trimming took 8 bases from V and 7 from J, leaving 12 bases between them. The CDR3 sequence is 13 residues long. The CDR3 loop is CASRGGGNSPLHF. CDR3 DNA sequence: TGTGCCAGCCGCGGGGGAGGCAATTCACCCCTCCACTTT.

The rearrangement joins TRBV25-1 to TRBJ1-5; 9 nucleotides match TRBD1. Losses at the gene ends were 5 bases for V and 3 bases for J; bases not matched to a gene: 8. The CDR3 loop spans 16 amino acids. CDR1 and CDR2 (germline): MGHDK, SYGVNS. In nucleotides, the CDR3 is TGTGCCAGCAGTCAAGCAACAGGGGGCTTCAATCAGCCCCAGCATTTT. Its translation is CASSQATGGFNQPQHF.

The V call is TRBV27, the J call TRBJ2-3, with D uncertain. This CDR3 comprises 14 residues. Germline-derived CDR1 and CDR2 are MNHEY and SMNVEV (reference sequence). Trimming stripped 2 bases from V and 7 bases from J, with 13 bases between. The CDR3 is CASSLRPITNTQYF. The CDR3 DNA sequence: TGTGCCAGCAGTTTAAGACCGATAACAAATACGCAGTATTTT.

V usage is TRBV7-8 and J usage is TRBJ1-2; 11 bases fit TRBD1. V lost 5 bases to trimming and J lost 5 bases; unmatched junction nucleotides: 10. Per germline, CDR1 SGHVS and CDR2 FQNEAQ. This CDR3 is 16 amino acids long. The CDR3 sequence is CASSPAAGTGGYGYTF. DNA of the CDR3: TGTGCCAGCAGCCCCGCAGCCGGGACAGGGGGTTATGGCTACACCTTC.

In DNA, the CDR3 is TGTGCCAGCAGCTCCCCCACTAGAACAAACAATGAGCAGTTCTTC. This translates into CASSSPTRTNNEQFF. V gene TRBV7-8 combines with J gene TRBJ2-1; a weak D match, TRBD2 (5 bases). There are 15 residues in the CDR3. V was cut by 4 bases and J by 5 bases, with 15 bases left in between. Germline CDR1 and CDR2: SGHVS and FQNEAQ.

The CDR3 reads CASRGPSGMTDTQYF. As DNA, the CDR3 is TGTGCCAGCAGAGGTCCTAGCGGGATGACAGATACGCAGTATTTT. J is TRBJ2-3 and V is TRBV28, with 9 bases aligning to TRBD2. In germline, CDR1 is MDHEN, CDR2 SYDVKM. This CDR3 region has 15 residues. V gave up 6 bases and J gave up 3 bases; unmatched junction bases: 7.